This T cell receptor (beta chain) was profiled in a study of CD8 T cells in Susac syndrome. Regarding this clonotype: The antigen remains undetermined.

CDR1 and CDR2 from the germline V gene are MDHEN and SYDVKM. The CDR3 is 17 amino acids. The junction had 8 bases not matched to a gene; V was cut back by 3 bases and J by 5 bases. Sequencing of TCR beta was carried out in blood CD8+ and CD4+ T cells. Purification of the CD8+ and CD4+ T cells relied on negative isolation, and TEMRA cells underwent FACS enrichment. General study results and limits: Only a relatively small number of individuals were included in the TCR sequencing and HLA analysis.

An input of about 0.5 to 1 ug of RNA was subjected to reverse transcription using random hexamers. With immunoSEQ multiplex PCR, TCR beta CDR3 was amplified across 54 Vbeta and 13 Jbeta. TCRdb used MiXCR to reprocess the immunoSEQ multiplex PCR reads, holding one entry per CDR3 protein. Among about 140,000 distinct CDR3 sequences listed, approximately 93% were seen once. V is TRBV28 and J is TRBJ2-3; 13 positions match TRBD2. The TCR comes from a human donor in good health. Sequencing was carried out using CD4+ T cells from PBMCs. The CDR3: CASSFSGTSGVRDTQYF. CDR3 coding DNA: TGTGCCAGCAGTTTTTCCGGGACTAGCGGGGTTAGAGATACGCAGTATTTT.